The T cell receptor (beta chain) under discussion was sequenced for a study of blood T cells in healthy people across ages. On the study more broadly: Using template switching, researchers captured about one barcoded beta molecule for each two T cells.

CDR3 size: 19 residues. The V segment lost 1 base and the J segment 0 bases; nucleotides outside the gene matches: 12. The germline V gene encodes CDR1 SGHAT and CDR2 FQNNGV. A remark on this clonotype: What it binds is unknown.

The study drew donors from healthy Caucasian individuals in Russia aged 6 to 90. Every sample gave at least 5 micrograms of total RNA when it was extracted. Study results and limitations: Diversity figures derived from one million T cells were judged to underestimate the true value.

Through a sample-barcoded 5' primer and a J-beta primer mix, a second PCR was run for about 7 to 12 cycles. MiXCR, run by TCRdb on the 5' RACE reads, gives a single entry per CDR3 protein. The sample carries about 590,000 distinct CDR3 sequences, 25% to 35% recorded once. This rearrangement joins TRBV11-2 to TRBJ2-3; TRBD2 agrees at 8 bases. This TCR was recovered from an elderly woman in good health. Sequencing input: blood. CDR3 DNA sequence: TGTGCCAGCAGCTTAGTTGCGGGGGGCCTTTCTGCTAGCACAGATACGCAGTATTTT. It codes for CASSLVAGGLSASTDTQYF.